This is a list of T cell receptor beta chains from one sample in a study of identical twins. From the 5' RACE reads, TCRdb called clonotypes with MiXCR, one entry per CDR3 protein. The table lists about 690,000 distinct CDR3 sequences, around 6% of them singletons. The sequenced material came from naive T cells sorted from blood. The receptors stem from a young man in good health. Each CDR3 is given with its conserved first and last residue. D genes are given only for firm matches. A row's size may be missing; if present it is once, few, many or a size class.

>.|TRBJ2-7|TRBV4-1|many
CASSLTVSVSYEQYF
TGCGCCAGCAGCCTGACAGTTTCGGTCTCCTACGAGCAGTACTTC
>TRBD2|TRBJ2-1|TRBV5-5|few
CASSSQRTSGTYNEQFF
TGTGCCAGCAGCTCGCAAAGGACTAGCGGGACCTACAATGAGCAGTTCTTC
>TRBD2|TRBJ2-3|TRBV5-4|many
CASSLRPGLAVLSTDTQYF
TGTGCCAGCAGCTTACGACCGGGACTAGCCGTTCTAAGCACAGATACGCAGTATTTT
>.|TRBJ2-1|TRBV7-9|many
CASRTRWDEQFF
TGTGCCAGCAGAACTCGGTGGGATGAGCAGTTCTTC
>.|TRBJ1-5|TRBV12-3/TRBV12-4|many
CASSFGQGLDSNQPQHF
TGTGCCAGCAGTTTCGGGCAGGGTTTGGATAGCAATCAGCCCCAGCATTTT
>.|TRBJ2-5|TRBV11-2|.
CASGTGTAAQYF
TGTGCCAGCGGGACCGGGACGGCGGCCCAGTACTTC
>.|TRBJ2-1|TRBV12-3/TRBV12-4|many
CASSLGGEQFF
TGCGCCAGCAGCTTGGGCGGTGAGCAGTTCTTC
>.|TRBJ2-2|TRBV5-1|many
CASSLEGQNTGELFF
TGCGCCAGCAGCTTGGAGGGACAGAACACCGGGGAGCTGTTTTTT
>.|TRBJ1-5|TRBV7-2|.
CASSLWRQGDQPQHF
TGTGCCAGCAGCTTGTGGAGACAAGGGGATCAGCCCCAGCATTTT
>.|TRBJ2-4|TRBV12-3/TRBV12-4|many
CASRLAKNIQYF
TGTGCCAGCCGGTTAGCCAAAAACATTCAGTACTTC
>TRBD1|TRBJ2-1|TRBV5-1|many
CASSIRTGPESSYNEQFF
TGCGCCAGCAGCATAAGGACAGGCCCTGAGAGCTCCTACAATGAGCAGTTCTTC
>TRBD2|TRBJ2-1|TRBV3-1|.
CASSPSSGAISYNEQFF
TGTGCCAGCAGCCCTTCTAGCGGGGCGATCTCCTACAATGAGCAGTTCTTC
>.|TRBJ2-6|TRBV6-5|few
CASSYKGLSLGANVLTF
TGTGCCAGCAGTTACAAAGGGCTGTCATTGGGGGCCAACGTCCTGACTTTC
>.|TRBJ2-2|TRBV5-1|.
CASSSRQDTGELFF
TGCGCCAGCAGCTCCCGACAGGACACCGGGGAGCTGTTTTTT
>TRBD2|TRBJ2-7|TRBV29-1|few
CSVEVSGGTEQYF
TGCAGCGTTGAAGTATCGGGAGGGACCGAGCAGTACTTC
>TRBD2|TRBJ2-1|TRBV5-1|many
CASSPTKIAGDYNEQFF
TGCGCCAGCAGCCCAACAAAGATAGCGGGAGACTACAATGAGCAGTTCTTC
>.|TRBJ2-1|TRBV10-3|many
CAITEGSSYNEQFF
TGTGCCATCACTGAGGGAAGCTCCTACAATGAGCAGTTCTTC
>.|TRBJ1-4|TRBV5-6|.
CASSVRGATNEKLFF
TGTGCCAGCAGCGTCAGGGGTGCAACTAATGAAAAACTGTTTTTT
>TRBD2|TRBJ2-2|TRBV28|few
CASSYRGLAEIDSNTGELFF
TGTGCCAGCAGTTACCGGGGACTAGCGGAGATCGATTCGAACACCGGGGAGCTGTTTTTT
>TRBD2|TRBJ2-1|TRBV12-3/TRBV12-4|many
CASSPPGTSPSPAFF
TGTGCCAGCAGTCCCCCCGGGACTAGTCCTTCCCCAGCGTTCTTC
>.|TRBJ1-1|TRBV12-3/TRBV12-4|many
CASSSLQVGNTEAFF
TGTGCCAGCAGTTCACTACAGGTTGGGAACACTGAAGCTTTCTTT
>.|TRBJ2-1|TRBV7-6|few
CAVKGGMSSYNEQFF
TGTGCCGTAAAAGGCGGGATGAGCTCCTACAATGAGCAGTTCTTC
>.|TRBJ2-7|TRBV7-9|few
CASTPDGSYEQYF
TGTGCCAGCACCCCCGACGGGAGCTACGAGCAGTACTTC
>TRBD2|TRBJ2-2|TRBV29-1|many
CSVGLAGLTGELFF
TGCAGCGTCGGACTAGCGGGACTCACCGGGGAGCTGTTTTTT
>.|TRBJ2-7|TRBV27|.
CASSIRAKLSYEQYF
TGTGCCAGCAGTATCCGGGCCAAACTCTCCTACGAGCAGTACTTC
>TRBD1|TRBJ2-1|TRBV29-1|many
CSVDRVNNEQFF
TGCAGCGTGGACAGGGTCAACAATGAGCAGTTCTTC
>.|TRBJ2-2|TRBV29-1|many
CSVERRVAGELFF
TGCAGCGTTGAAAGGAGGGTTGCCGGGGAGCTGTTTTTT
>TRBD1|TRBJ2-2|TRBV24-1|.
CATSDDIPGQVLNTGELFF
TGTGCCACCAGTGATGACATCCCGGGACAGGTGTTGAACACCGGGGAGCTGTTTTTT
>.|TRBJ2-2|TRBV12-3/TRBV12-4|many
CASNTNTGELFF
TGTGCCAGCAACACGAACACCGGGGAGCTGTTTTTT
>.|TRBJ2-1|TRBV5-5|.
CASTPRGLNYNEQFF
TGTGCCAGCACCCCCCGGGGGTTAAACTACAATGAGCAGTTCTTC
>TRBD1|TRBJ1-1|TRBV12-3/TRBV12-4|many
CASSSGQGALNTEAFF
TGTGCCAGCAGTTCTGGACAGGGGGCCCTAAACACTGAAGCTTTCTTT
>.|TRBJ2-3|TRBV20-1|many
CSARGGLPSTDTQYF
TGCAGTGCTAGAGGGGGACTGCCTAGCACAGATACGCAGTATTTT
>.|TRBJ2-2|TRBV14|.
CASSQLPGPLPGELFF
TGTGCCAGCAGCCAACTCCCGGGACCCCTTCCCGGGGAGCTGTTTTTT
>.|TRBJ2-7|TRBV29-1|many
CSVRVGSGYEQYF
TGCAGCGTAAGGGTCGGCTCCGGGTACGAGCAGTACTTC
>.|TRBJ1-4|TRBV25-1|many
CASSDFGRGPSNEKLFF
TGTGCCAGCAGTGATTTTGGGAGGGGCCCCAGTAATGAAAAACTGTTTTTT
>.|TRBJ2-7|TRBV14|.
CASSQVEHTYEQYF
TGTGCCAGCAGCCAAGTCGAACACACCTACGAGCAGTACTTC
>TRBD1|TRBJ2-3|TRBV18|.
CASSPTLQGATDTQYF
TGTGCCAGCTCACCAACCCTGCAGGGGGCCACAGATACGCAGTATTTT
>.|TRBJ2-1|TRBV7-2|few
CASRTIAEYNEQFF
TGTGCCAGCCGCACCATAGCGGAGTACAATGAGCAGTTCTTC
>TRBD2|TRBJ2-1|TRBV20-1|many
CSGQLAGPGNEQFF
TGCAGTGGGCAGCTAGCGGGGCCCGGCAATGAGCAGTTCTTC
>.|TRBJ2-7|TRBV29-1|many
CSVEGVLLNEQYF
TGCAGCGTTGAAGGGGTCCTCCTAAACGAGCAGTACTTC
>TRBD2|TRBJ2-1|TRBV20-1|few
CSARDSRTGLTYNEQFF
TGCAGTGCTAGAGATAGTAGGACGGGACTAACCTACAATGAGCAGTTCTTC
>.|TRBJ1-2|TRBV19|.
CASSPLGDAGYTF
TGTGCCAGTAGCCCCCTCGGGGACGCGGGCTACACCTTC
>TRBD2|TRBJ2-7|TRBV5-1|.
CASSLGASGLGAYEQYF
TGCGCCAGCAGCTTGGGAGCCTCCGGACTAGGGGCCTACGAGCAGTACTTC
>.|TRBJ2-1|TRBV7-6|.
CASSTRDNNEQFF
TGTGCCAGCAGCACCCGGGACAACAATGAGCAGTTCTTC
>TRBD2|TRBJ2-3|TRBV3-1|many
CASSQIAGGTDTQYF
TGTGCCAGCAGCCAAATCGCGGGAGGGACAGATACGCAGTATTTT
>TRBD2|TRBJ2-1|TRBV7-2|few
CASSPGGANEQFF
TGTGCCAGCAGCCCGGGGGGAGCAAATGAGCAGTTCTTC
>.|TRBJ1-4|TRBV7-6|few
CASSLALGLNEKLFF
TGTGCCAGCAGCTTAGCGCTCGGACTTAATGAAAAACTGTTTTTT
>.|TRBJ1-5|TRBV4-3|.
CASSLRRDPNQPQHF
TGCGCCAGCAGCCTCCGACGGGACCCGAATCAGCCCCAGCATTTT
>.|TRBJ2-1|TRBV13|many
CASSLGRGQFF
TGTGCCAGCAGCTTAGGGAGGGGGCAGTTCTTC
>.|TRBJ2-1|TRBV7-2|few
CASSPQGRSSYNEQFF
TGTGCCAGCAGCCCGCAGGGGAGGAGCTCCTACAATGAGCAGTTCTTC
>TRBD1|TRBJ1-2|TRBV7-2|few
CASSQRDRGLGGYTF
TGTGCCAGCAGCCAACGGGACAGGGGGTTAGGTGGCTACACCTTC
>.|TRBJ2-5|TRBV5-1|few
CASSESFKETQYF
TGCGCCAGCAGCGAGTCTTTTAAAGAGACCCAGTACTTC